Listed below are T cell receptor beta chains from one sample, sequenced in a study of CXCR3-negative and CXCR3-positive naive CD8 T cells. TCRdb re-analyzed the 5' RACE reads; it lists each CDR3 protein once, without DNA. In total, the table holds about 63,000 distinct CDR3 sequences. Material for sequencing was naive CXCR3+ CD8+ T cells from blood. These receptor sequences come from a human donor in good health. Some clones in this sample may be carry-over from other donors' samples. CDR3s include the opening cysteine and the closing phenylalanine or tryptophan. The order of the fields is V gene, J gene, clone size, CDR3 protein. Clone size is not always given. Where it is, it says once, few, many or a class for expanded clones.

v_gene: TRBV20-1; j_gene: TRBJ2-2; abundance: .; CDR3aa: CSAAGTSGRYTGELFF
v_gene: TRBV14; j_gene: TRBJ2-5; abundance: .; CDR3aa: CASSRVAKETQYF
v_gene: TRBV7-2; j_gene: TRBJ2-5; abundance: .; CDR3aa: CASSLGTSGGAGGPETQYF
v_gene: TRBV5-1; j_gene: TRBJ2-5; abundance: .; CDR3aa: CASSPPESQETQYF
v_gene: TRBV9; j_gene: TRBJ1-1; abundance: .; CDR3aa: CASSVADTEAFF
v_gene: TRBV28; j_gene: TRBJ1-5; abundance: .; CDR3aa: CASRPGQGVQPQHF
v_gene: TRBV29-1; j_gene: TRBJ2-3; abundance: .; CDR3aa: CSALTGGVDTQYF
v_gene: TRBV28; j_gene: TRBJ2-7; abundance: .; CDR3aa: CASSMRHSPYEQYF
v_gene: TRBV19; j_gene: TRBJ2-5; abundance: .; CDR3aa: CASSIVPGTKETQYF
v_gene: TRBV6-5; j_gene: TRBJ1-1; abundance: .; CDR3aa: CASSYRTGGGTEAFF
v_gene: TRBV11-2; j_gene: TRBJ2-4; abundance: .; CDR3aa: CASSPGWGESENIQYF
v_gene: TRBV12-3/TRBV12-4; j_gene: TRBJ2-1; abundance: .; CDR3aa: CASSTTGTGHNEQFF
v_gene: TRBV19; j_gene: TRBJ1-2; abundance: .; CDR3aa: CARATGPPNYGYTF
v_gene: TRBV7-9; j_gene: TRBJ2-2; abundance: .; CDR3aa: CASSFGTVDTGELFF
v_gene: TRBV5-1; j_gene: TRBJ1-2; abundance: .; CDR3aa: CASSVDDRVFNYGYTF
v_gene: TRBV2; j_gene: TRBJ2-5; abundance: .; CDR3aa: CATRWGQGARETQYF
v_gene: TRBV6-2/TRBV6-3; j_gene: TRBJ2-7; abundance: .; CDR3aa: CASSTGIHEQYF
v_gene: TRBV28; j_gene: TRBJ2-7; abundance: .; CDR3aa: CASSFPKDRGTYEQYF
v_gene: TRBV20-1; j_gene: TRBJ2-1; abundance: .; CDR3aa: CSATPSGQATYNEQFF
v_gene: TRBV20-1; j_gene: TRBJ2-3; abundance: .; CDR3aa: CSARNIPSGATDTQYF
v_gene: TRBV6-5; j_gene: TRBJ2-2; abundance: .; CDR3aa: CASLGGQSNTGELFF
v_gene: TRBV7-2; j_gene: TRBJ2-5; abundance: .; CDR3aa: CASSLWASGYPRETQYF
v_gene: TRBV29-1; j_gene: TRBJ1-3; abundance: .; CDR3aa: CSVAEGNTIYF
v_gene: TRBV9; j_gene: TRBJ2-7; abundance: .; CDR3aa: CASSVDSPYEQYF
v_gene: TRBV18; j_gene: TRBJ2-5; abundance: .; CDR3aa: CASSPGTVAKETQYF
v_gene: TRBV29-1; j_gene: TRBJ2-2; abundance: .; CDR3aa: CSATWGREDGELFF
v_gene: TRBV6-5; j_gene: TRBJ2-5; abundance: .; CDR3aa: CASSLTGFETQYF
v_gene: TRBV19; j_gene: TRBJ2-1; abundance: .; CDR3aa: CASSIGRTQFF
v_gene: TRBV20-1; j_gene: TRBJ2-7; abundance: .; CDR3aa: CSARAPGLGGTGYEQYF
v_gene: TRBV28; j_gene: TRBJ2-3; abundance: .; CDR3aa: CATDRASSTDTQYF
v_gene: TRBV12-3/TRBV12-4; j_gene: TRBJ2-1; abundance: .; CDR3aa: CASSFIAGGPAQFF
v_gene: TRBV7-9; j_gene: TRBJ2-7; abundance: .; CDR3aa: CASSFGFYEQYF
v_gene: TRBV12-3/TRBV12-4; j_gene: TRBJ2-7; abundance: .; CDR3aa: CASSGLAGSSYEQYF
v_gene: TRBV29-1; j_gene: TRBJ2-7; abundance: .; CDR3aa: CSVEDTGQGGYEQYF
v_gene: TRBV20-1; j_gene: TRBJ2-7; abundance: .; CDR3aa: CSARRLAAIYEQYF
v_gene: TRBV7-9; j_gene: TRBJ2-3; abundance: .; CDR3aa: CASRPGQTTDTQYF
v_gene: TRBV7-6; j_gene: TRBJ2-7; abundance: .; CDR3aa: CASSLVRGTRSPAFYEQYF
v_gene: TRBV29-1; j_gene: TRBJ2-2; abundance: .; CDR3aa: CSVNAGTGDTGELFF
v_gene: TRBV7-9; j_gene: TRBJ2-7; abundance: .; CDR3aa: CASTPQYTPGEQYF
v_gene: TRBV20-1; j_gene: TRBJ2-7; abundance: .; CDR3aa: CSARDVGWASYEQYF
v_gene: TRBV6-5; j_gene: TRBJ2-7; abundance: .; CDR3aa: CASSYGQLYEQYF
v_gene: TRBV7-2; j_gene: TRBJ2-7; abundance: .; CDR3aa: CASRADGDGSYEQYF
v_gene: TRBV29-1; j_gene: TRBJ2-7; abundance: .; CDR3aa: CSVQRGRYYEQYF
v_gene: TRBV29-1; j_gene: TRBJ2-1; abundance: .; CDR3aa: CSVEQGSAYNEQFF
v_gene: TRBV29-1; j_gene: TRBJ2-7; abundance: .; CDR3aa: CSVQGDTYYEQYF
v_gene: TRBV27; j_gene: TRBJ2-7; abundance: .; CDR3aa: CASSFSGGIGEQYF
v_gene: TRBV5-1; j_gene: TRBJ2-3; abundance: .; CDR3aa: CASSPRQGEGDTQYF
v_gene: TRBV6-5; j_gene: TRBJ2-3; abundance: .; CDR3aa: CASSYNHRIGATDTQYF
v_gene: TRBV13; j_gene: TRBJ1-6; abundance: .; CDR3aa: CASSLGQGGSGSPLHF
v_gene: TRBV7-8; j_gene: TRBJ2-6; abundance: .; CDR3aa: CASSTDRVNVLTF
v_gene: TRBV29-1; j_gene: TRBJ2-1; abundance: .; CDR3aa: CSTRGGRRWDEQFF
v_gene: TRBV7-6; j_gene: TRBJ2-2; abundance: medium-sized; CDR3aa: CASSKGAVLGLTGELFF
v_gene: TRBV12-3/TRBV12-4; j_gene: TRBJ1-5; abundance: .; CDR3aa: CASTKGVGQGAGRPQHF
v_gene: TRBV29-1; j_gene: TRBJ2-7; abundance: .; CDR3aa: CSVEDPYRAYEQYF